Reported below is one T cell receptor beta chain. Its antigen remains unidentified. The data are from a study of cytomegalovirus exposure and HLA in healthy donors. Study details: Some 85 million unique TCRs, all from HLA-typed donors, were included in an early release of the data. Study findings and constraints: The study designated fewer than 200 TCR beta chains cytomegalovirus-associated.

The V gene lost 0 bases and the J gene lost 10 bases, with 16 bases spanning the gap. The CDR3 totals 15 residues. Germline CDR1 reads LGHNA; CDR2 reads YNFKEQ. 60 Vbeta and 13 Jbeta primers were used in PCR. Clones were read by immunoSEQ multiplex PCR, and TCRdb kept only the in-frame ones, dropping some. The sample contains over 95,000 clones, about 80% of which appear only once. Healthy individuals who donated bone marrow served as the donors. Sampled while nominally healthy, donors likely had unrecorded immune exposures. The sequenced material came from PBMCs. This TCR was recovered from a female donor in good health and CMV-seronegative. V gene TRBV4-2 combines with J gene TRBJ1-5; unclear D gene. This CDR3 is CASSQDLEWAGPQHF. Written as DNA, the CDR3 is TGTGCCAGCAGCCAAGATCTTGAGTGGGCGGGTCCCCAGCATTTT.